This TCR beta chain was sequenced during a study of T cells in Graves' hyperthyroidism and ophthalmopathy. Whole-study findings and limits: Blood also carried most thyroid clonotypes expanded above 0.001.

This clonotype has at least ten counts. Its specificity is not known. Amplification of TCR beta CDR3 regions was performed using RNA transcripts as template. The HTBI primer set served for first-round RT-PCR of the TCR CDR3. MiXCR, run by TCRdb on the multiplex PCR reads, gives a single entry per CDR3 protein. The sample shows more than 300,000 distinct CDR3 sequences, approximately 15% of them seen only once. Patients counted as stable if ophthalmopathy did not develop within 18 months. Patients having uncontrolled infection, another autoimmune disease, pregnancy or lactation were not included. On the basis of clinical symptoms, serum thyroxine and TRAb, thyroid ultrasound and orbital computed tomography, diagnoses were made. Trimming took off 4 bases at V and 0 bases at J, with 15 bases between the two ends. There are 15 residues in the CDR3. Germline V lookup: CDR1 DFQATT, CDR2 SNEGSKA (reference sequence).

This clonotype was obtained from a woman aged 25 to 39 with Graves' hyperthyroidism. The gene calls are TRBV20-1 and TRBJ1-1; no clear D. The material sequenced was blood. The CDR3 sequence is CSAKGRARLNTEAFF. DNA of the CDR3: TGCAGTGCTAAAGGGAGGGCACGGTTGAACACTGAAGCTTTCTTT.